One T cell receptor (beta chain) is described in this entry. This CDR3 has 17 residues. Germline CDR1 and CDR2: LGHNA and YNFKEQ. The V and J ends lost 4 bases and 2 bases, in that order; junction bases with no gene match: 10. Here immunoSEQ multiplex PCR was the method, and the copy in TCRdb shows in-frame clones only, minus some. The table has 150,000 to 200,000 clones, approximately 95% seen once. This specimen comes from a study of T cell responses to AZD1222 COVID-19 vaccine. The starting material was peripheral blood, obtained on day 0 of AZD1222 vaccination. The receptor comes from an adult in good health. This chain links TRBV4-2 with TRBJ2-7, with TRBD2 matching over 11 bases. Here the CDR3 DNA reads TGTGCCAGCAGCCCAACTAGCGGGGGCGGTATGGCCTACGAGCAGTACTTC. Translated, it gives CASSPTSGGGMAYEQYF.